This TCR beta chain derives from a study of cytomegalovirus exposure and HLA in healthy donors. Although they were nominally healthy when sampled, donors likely had unrecorded immune exposures. About this clone itself: Its antigen remains unidentified.

Broader study findings: Earlier analysis yielded a pattern in which most TCR beta V segments were productive about 90% or about 30% of the time. Reports indicate that TCR beta sequences accurately predicted the HLA-A and HLA-B alleles of most subjects. One cluster of highly shared sequence variants probably arose as a sequencing artifact.

The V and J ends lost 5 bases and 7 bases, in that order; junction bases with no gene match: 4. This CDR3 spans 12 amino acids. Germline V gene sequence: CDR1 SGHAT, CDR2 FQDESV (reference sequence). Amplification used 60 Vbeta primers and 13 Jbeta primers. Produced via immunoSEQ multiplex PCR; TCRdb's table is partial and in-frame only. The sample carries some 110,000 clones, about 70% recorded once. The clonotype originates from a man aged 30 to 39 in good health and CMV-seronegative. This sequence joins TRBV11-1 and TRBJ2-7; TRBD1 aligns across 8 bases. Sequenced input: PBMCs. CDR3 coding DNA: TGTGCCAGCAGCCCCAGGACAGGGGAGCAGTACTTC. Its protein product is CASSPRTGEQYF.